This entry is about one TCR beta chain. Its specificity is unknown. These data belong to a study of cytomegalovirus exposure and HLA in healthy donors. Across the whole study: The platform used for the roughly 130 validation repertoires matched that of the 666 first-cohort repertoires, a later analysis reported. Broader study findings: The classifier was said to identify cytomegalovirus status with high specificity and sensitivity. For most TCR sequences rarity was the rule, although some public TCRs occurred in many donors. The tendency of first-cohort TCR clusters to co-occur in the 120 validation repertoires was identified by a subsequent analysis.

The ends were cut back, 5 bases at V and 3 bases at J, with 14 bases in the middle. The CDR3 loop spans 14 amino acids. The V gene's germline CDR1 is SGHRS and CDR2 YFSETQ. Profiled with immunoSEQ multiplex PCR; TCRdb holds only in-frame clones, not every one. The table has 130,000 to 150,000 clones, 80% to 90% seen once. This clonotype was obtained from a woman younger than 45 in good health and CMV-seropositive. The sample comprised PBMCs. This sequence joins TRBV5-1 and TRBJ2-5; TRBD2 is a possible D gene (5 bases). DNA of the CDR3: TGCGCCAGCAGTGCTAGCTCTACAAAAGAGACCCAGTACTTC. It translates to CASSASSTKETQYF.